One TCR beta chain is described in this entry. Its antigen is currently not known. Per-base qualities were not stored, and no clone one base away is much larger. Libraries were prepared through PCR. The sequencer was an Illumina HiSeq 2000. Clones were called with MiXCR by TCRdb after fastp trimmed the public reads at Q25, and only in-frame beta chains were retained. CDR3 protein duplicates are merged, each entry listing the most common genes and DNA. The sample data list about 10,000 distinct CDR3 sequences, and 58% of these were observed just once. The ten biggest clones cover 39% of the sample. CDR1 is given as SGHTA and CDR2 as FQGNSA, both from the germline V gene. Between the V and J ends, shortened by 3 bases and 9 bases respectively, the junction contains 13 bases. Reading from cysteine to phenylalanine, the CDR3 counts 13 amino acids. This entry keeps only the CDR3 DNA: 39 bases, framed from base 1.

This specimen belongs to a study of tumor-infiltrating lymphocytes in oesophageal squamous cell carcinoma (dated by TCRdb to the mid-2010s). Recombination linked TRBV7-2 to TRBJ2-3, with a weak D call of TRBD2 (5 bases match). Sequences were obtained from esophageal tumor tissue. The TCR originated in a female donor with esophageal squamous cell carcinoma. The CDR3 sequence is CASSLVYGETQYF. The DNA sequence reads TGTGCCAGCAGCTTGGTCTATGGGGAGACGCAGTATTTT.